The T cell receptor beta chain described here comes from a study of control samples from healthy donors and cancer patients (dated by TCRdb to 2020 to 2021). About this clone itself: There is no known antigen for this receptor. Per-nucleotide qualities are absent, and no much larger clonotype sits a single base away.

The receptor library was made with the immunoSEQ multiplex PCR assay. What TCRdb holds here is the immuneACCESS table cut down to in-frame rearrangements. Part of the clones is not present; checked against another copy, under half of the missing clones reflect an unresolved V gene, and the others are unexplained. The sample includes some 160,000 clones, with around nine tenths observed a single time. Roughly 0.7% of the sample belongs to the ten largest clones. The source of this sequence is a woman under 40 in good health. The sample consisted of blood.

The CDR3 amino acid sequence is: CASRTGDQPQHF. The base sequence is TGTGCCAGTAGAACAGGGGATCAGCCCCAGCATTTT. Rearrangement joined TRBV19 to TRBJ1-5, and 7 bases in between align with TRBD1. V is cut back by 6 bases and J by 5 bases, with 1 base in the junction unmatched. From the cysteine through the phenylalanine, the CDR3 covers 12 amino acids. The entry retains the CDR3 DNA only, 36 bases that are in frame from base 1. According to the germline V gene (reference sequence), CDR1 reads LNHDA and CDR2 reads SQIVND.